This T cell receptor beta chain was identified during a study of T-cell memory formation after mild COVID-19. Each CDR3 protein gets one entry after TCRdb re-called the 5' RACE reads with MiXCR. The top ten clones hold less than 2.5% of a sample with about 250,000 distinct CDR3 sequences, just over 15% of them seen once. The germline V gene has CDR1 MNHNS and CDR2 SASEGT. CDR3 size: 14 residues. The junction had 6 bases not matched to a gene; V was cut back by 8 bases and J by 2 bases. The sequence was obtained from an adult woman who had mild COVID-19 (a few samples of this study predate the infection). Cell type and time point are not known. Sequenced input: PBMCs or a T cell subset sorted from them (not recorded which). V usage is TRBV6-1 and J usage is TRBJ2-3, with 8 bases lining up with TRBD1. This CDR3 is CASPRGRITDTQYF. Here the CDR3 DNA reads TGTGCCAGCCCCAGGGGGCGCATCACAGATACGCAGTATTTT.